Listed below are T cell receptor beta chains from one sample, sequenced in a study of cytomegalovirus exposure and HLA in healthy donors. Method: immunoSEQ multiplex PCR; TCRdb's copy keeps in-frame clones and lacks some. The table records some 140,000 clones, over 60% of them present only once. Sequenced: PBMCs. These receptors were obtained from a woman aged 40 to 49 in good health and CMV-seronegative. Each CDR3 is given with its conserved first and last residue. A D gene is named only where the DNA matches it firmly. Part of the rows lack a size; the others show once, few, many or a class for expanded clones.

clone size: NA
V gene: TRBV7-2
D gene: NA
J gene: TRBJ1-2
CDR3 protein: CASSPGEIYYGYTF
CDR3 DNA: TGTGCCAGCAGCCCCGGGGAGATCTACTATGGCTACACCTTC

clone size: few
V gene: TRBV4-2
D gene: TRBD1
J gene: TRBJ1-1
CDR3 protein: CASSQVGTGRSTEAFF
CDR3 DNA: TGTGCCAGCAGCCAAGTGGGGACAGGGAGGTCCACTGAAGCTTTCTTT

clone size: NA
V gene: TRBV5-7
D gene: TRBD1
J gene: TRBJ2-6
CDR3 protein: CASNGTGSSGANVLTF
CDR3 DNA: TGTGCCAGCAACGGGACAGGGAGCTCTGGGGCCAACGTCCTGACTTTC

clone size: few
V gene: TRBV6-1
D gene: NA
J gene: TRBJ1-4
CDR3 protein: CASNGHGANEKLFF
CDR3 DNA: TGTGCCAGCAACGGTCACGGGGCTAATGAAAAACTGTTTTTT

clone size: NA
V gene: TRBV2
D gene: TRBD1
J gene: TRBJ2-6
CDR3 protein: CASVAGGAVGANVLTF
CDR3 DNA: TGTGCCAGCGTCGCAGGGGGCGCGGTTGGGGCCAACGTCCTGACTTTC

clone size: NA
V gene: TRBV5-6
D gene: TRBD1
J gene: TRBJ2-5
CDR3 protein: CASSPDRGRETQYF
CDR3 DNA: TGTGCCAGCAGCCCGGACAGGGGCCGGGAGACCCAGTACTTC

clone size: NA
V gene: TRBV19
D gene: TRBD1
J gene: TRBJ2-6
CDR3 protein: CASTGDRDGANVLTF
CDR3 DNA: TGTGCCAGTACTGGGGACAGGGATGGGGCCAACGTCCTGACTTTC

clone size: NA
V gene: TRBV29-1
D gene: NA
J gene: TRBJ2-7
CDR3 protein: CSVEETGSYEQYF
CDR3 DNA: TGCAGCGTTGAGGAAACAGGCTCCTACGAGCAGTACTTC

clone size: few
V gene: TRBV5-4
D gene: TRBD1
J gene: TRBJ1-3
CDR3 protein: CASSTRQGGGNTIYF
CDR3 DNA: TGTGCCAGCAGCACCCGACAGGGGGGAGGAAACACCATATATTTT

clone size: NA
V gene: TRBV28
D gene: TRBD1
J gene: TRBJ2-3
CDR3 protein: CASSLRQGSTDTQYF
CDR3 DNA: TGTGCCAGCAGTTTAAGACAGGGAAGCACAGATACGCAGTATTTT

clone size: NA
V gene: TRBV2
D gene: NA
J gene: TRBJ1-1
CDR3 protein: CASSPDYTEAFF
CDR3 DNA: TGTGCCAGCAGCCCTGACTACACTGAAGCTTTCTTT

clone size: few
V gene: TRBV5-6
D gene: NA
J gene: TRBJ1-2
CDR3 protein: CASSFGRNYGYTF
CDR3 DNA: TGTGCCAGCAGCTTCGGCAGGAACTATGGCTACACCTTC

clone size: NA
V gene: TRBV27
D gene: NA
J gene: TRBJ2-4
CDR3 protein: CASSFKGLTKNIQYF
CDR3 DNA: TGTGCCAGCAGTTTCAAGGGGTTGACCAAAAACATTCAGTACTTC

clone size: NA
V gene: TRBV10-1
D gene: NA
J gene: TRBJ2-3
CDR3 protein: CASNNQGLDTQYF
CDR3 DNA: TGCGCCAGCAACAACCAGGGATTAGATACGCAGTATTTT

clone size: NA
V gene: TRBV5-4
D gene: NA
J gene: TRBJ2-1
CDR3 protein: CASSAAGPMGNEQFF
CDR3 DNA: TGTGCCAGCAGCGCCGCGGGGCCAATGGGCAATGAGCAGTTCTTC

clone size: NA
V gene: TRBV6-5
D gene: TRBD2
J gene: TRBJ2-7
CDR3 protein: CASSYATSGKYEQYF
CDR3 DNA: TGTGCCAGCAGTTACGCGACTAGCGGAAAATACGAGCAGTACTTC

clone size: NA
V gene: TRBV6-5
D gene: NA
J gene: TRBJ2-7
CDR3 protein: CASKAGTYEQYF
CDR3 DNA: TGTGCCAGCAAGGCAGGGACCTACGAGCAGTACTTC

clone size: NA
V gene: TRBV27
D gene: NA
J gene: TRBJ1-6
CDR3 protein: CASKVGVDNSPLHF
CDR3 DNA: TGTGCCAGCAAGGTCGGGGTAGATAATTCACCCCTCCACTTT

clone size: NA
V gene: TRBV7-2
D gene: NA
J gene: TRBJ1-1
CDR3 protein: CASSLATDSEAFF
CDR3 DNA: TGTGCCAGCAGCTTAGCCACGGACAGTGAAGCTTTCTTT

clone size: NA
V gene: TRBV27
D gene: NA
J gene: TRBJ2-2
CDR3 protein: CASKQGNTGELFF
CDR3 DNA: TGTGCCAGCAAACAGGGAAACACCGGGGAGCTGTTTTTT

clone size: NA
V gene: TRBV6-5
D gene: TRBD2
J gene: TRBJ2-3
CDR3 protein: CASSYSGGDTQYF
CDR3 DNA: TGTGCCAGCAGTTACTCGGGAGGGGATACGCAGTATTTT

clone size: NA
V gene: TRBV29-1
D gene: NA
J gene: TRBJ2-5
CDR3 protein: CSVEVPRWETQYF
CDR3 DNA: TGCAGCGTTGAAGTTCCGAGGTGGGAGACCCAGTACTTC

clone size: NA
V gene: TRBV5-6
D gene: TRBD2
J gene: TRBJ2-3
CDR3 protein: CASSFGTSGGAGTDTQYF
CDR3 DNA: TGTGCCAGCAGCTTCGGGACTAGCGGGGGGGCCGGCACAGATACGCAGTATTTT

clone size: once
V gene: TRBV4-1
D gene: TRBD1
J gene: TRBJ1-3
CDR3 protein: CASSQETDRGQWGNTIYF
CDR3 DNA: TGCGCCAGCAGCCAAGAGACGGACAGGGGGCAATGGGGAAACACCATATATTTT

clone size: NA
V gene: TRBV10-1
D gene: NA
J gene: TRBJ1-1
CDR3 protein: CATRAGGMNTETFF
CDR3 DNA: TGCGCCACCAGGGCTGGAGGGATGAACACTGAAACTTTCTTT

clone size: NA
V gene: TRBV7-6
D gene: TRBD1
J gene: TRBJ1-4
CDR3 protein: CASSTRGTANEKLFF
CDR3 DNA: TGTGCCAGCAGCACCCGAGGGACAGCGAATGAAAAACTGTTTTTT

clone size: NA
V gene: TRBV30
D gene: NA
J gene: TRBJ1-2
CDR3 protein: CAWGRDRPYGYTF
CDR3 DNA: TGTGCCTGGGGAAGAGACAGGCCCTATGGCTACACCTTC

clone size: NA
V gene: TRBV2
D gene: TRBD1
J gene: TRBJ1-4
CDR3 protein: CASRDRVVTNEKLFF
CDR3 DNA: TGTGCCAGCAGGGACAGGGTGGTAACTAATGAAAAACTGTTTTTT

clone size: NA
V gene: TRBV2
D gene: NA
J gene: TRBJ2-5
CDR3 protein: CASKGQGQETQYF
CDR3 DNA: TGTGCCAGCAAGGGGCAGGGACAAGAGACCCAGTACTTC

clone size: NA
V gene: TRBV4-2
D gene: TRBD2
J gene: TRBJ2-1
CDR3 protein: CASSQGDLAGGNEQFF
CDR3 DNA: TGTGCCAGCAGCCAAGGGGACCTAGCGGGAGGCAATGAGCAGTTCTTC

clone size: few
V gene: TRBV28
D gene: NA
J gene: TRBJ2-7
CDR3 protein: CASTRNSPYEQYF
CDR3 DNA: TGTGCCAGCACCCGTAACAGCCCCTACGAGCAGTACTTC

clone size: NA
V gene: TRBV18
D gene: TRBD1
J gene: TRBJ1-3
CDR3 protein: CASSPGTVGNTIYF
CDR3 DNA: TGTGCCAGCTCACCGGGGACAGTCGGAAACACCATATATTTT

clone size: NA
V gene: TRBV5-1
D gene: NA
J gene: TRBJ2-2
CDR3 protein: CASSIDRQNTGELFF
CDR3 DNA: TGCGCCAGCAGCATTGACAGACAGAACACCGGGGAGCTGTTTTTT

clone size: NA
V gene: TRBV30
D gene: NA
J gene: TRBJ2-7
CDR3 protein: CAGRRGGYEQYF
CDR3 DNA: TGTGCCGGGCGGAGGGGGGGTTACGAGCAGTACTTC

clone size: NA
V gene: TRBV29-1
D gene: NA
J gene: TRBJ2-7
CDR3 protein: CSVESGYEQYF
CDR3 DNA: TGCAGCGTTGAAAGCGGCTACGAGCAGTACTTC

clone size: NA
V gene: TRBV29-1
D gene: NA
J gene: TRBJ2-1
CDR3 protein: CSALALGGYNEQFF
CDR3 DNA: TGCAGCGCCCTGGCGCTAGGAGGGTACAATGAGCAGTTCTTC

clone size: NA
V gene: TRBV27
D gene: TRBD1
J gene: TRBJ2-7
CDR3 protein: CASSLWPPDRVNEQYF
CDR3 DNA: TGTGCCAGCAGTTTATGGCCCCCGGACAGGGTGAACGAGCAGTACTTC

clone size: NA
V gene: TRBV10-1
D gene: NA
J gene: TRBJ1-1
CDR3 protein: CASSPQGHEATEAFF
CDR3 DNA: TGCGCCAGCAGTCCCCAGGGGCACGAGGCCACTGAAGCTTTCTTT

clone size: NA
V gene: TRBV5-8
D gene: NA
J gene: TRBJ1-2
CDR3 protein: CASSPGGVYGYTF
CDR3 DNA: TGTGCCAGCAGCCCCGGAGGTGTCTATGGCTACACCTTC

clone size: once
V gene: TRBV5-4
D gene: NA
J gene: TRBJ2-3
CDR3 protein: CASSASGTRSDTQYF
CDR3 DNA: TGTGCCAGCAGCGCCTCCGGGACAAGATCAGATACGCAGTATTTT

clone size: NA
V gene: TRBV2
D gene: NA
J gene: TRBJ1-5
CDR3 protein: CASGGTSGEQPQHF
CDR3 DNA: TGTGCCAGCGGGGGGACCTCTGGTGAACAGCCCCAGCATTTT

clone size: NA
V gene: TRBV5-1
D gene: NA
J gene: TRBJ2-5
CDR3 protein: CASSQQETQYF
CDR3 DNA: TGCGCCAGCAGCCAGCAAGAGACCCAGTACTTC

clone size: NA
V gene: TRBV4-1
D gene: NA
J gene: TRBJ1-3
CDR3 protein: CASSQGTLTGNTIYF
CDR3 DNA: TGCGCCAGCAGCCAAGGGACACTTACTGGAAACACCATATATTTT

clone size: NA
V gene: TRBV5-8
D gene: NA
J gene: TRBJ1-5
CDR3 protein: CASSRTVGSNQPQHF
CDR3 DNA: TGTGCCAGCAGCAGGACTGTGGGAAGCAATCAGCCCCAGCATTTT

clone size: NA
V gene: TRBV6-6
D gene: NA
J gene: TRBJ2-1
CDR3 protein: CASSPSVGEQFF
CDR3 DNA: TGTGCCAGCAGTCCGTCGGTTGGTGAGCAGTTCTTC

clone size: NA
V gene: TRBV11-3
D gene: NA
J gene: TRBJ1-1
CDR3 protein: CASSLVRAPGNTEAFF
CDR3 DNA: TGTGCCAGCAGCTTAGTTCGAGCCCCAGGGAACACTGAAGCTTTCTTT

clone size: once
V gene: TRBV29-1
D gene: NA
J gene: TRBJ1-2
CDR3 protein: CSVARGDGYTF
CDR3 DNA: TGCAGCGTTGCCAGGGGTGATGGCTACACCTTC

clone size: NA
V gene: TRBV5-6
D gene: TRBD2
J gene: TRBJ2-1
CDR3 protein: CASSLLAGVYNEQFF
CDR3 DNA: TGTGCCAGCAGCTTGCTAGCGGGGGTTTACAATGAGCAGTTCTTC